These 27 T cell receptor beta chains share one sample of origin, sequenced in a study of T cell responses to AZD1222 COVID-19 vaccine. The data were produced by immunoSEQ multiplex PCR, yet TCRdb's version contains in-frame clones alone and is incomplete. The table has 100,000 to 150,000 clones, approximately 90% seen once. This specimen was peripheral blood, taken 28 days after the second AZD1222 dose. The source is an adult who received the AZD1222 COVID-19 vaccine.

The chain uses TRBV9 and TRBJ2-1, with D uncertain. V was pared by 1 base and J by 3 bases, with 11 bases between. Per germline, CDR1 SGDLS and CDR2 YYNGEE. This CDR3 comprises 15 residues. The CDR3 sequence: CASSVLEQFYNEQFF. For the CDR3, the DNA is TGTGCCAGCAGCGTACTAGAGCAGTTCTACAATGAGCAGTTCTTC.

This chain links TRBV28 with TRBJ2-2, with 9 bases aligning to TRBD1. CDR1 is MDHEN and CDR2 is SYDVKM in the germline V gene. CDR3 length: 16 residues. V lost 7 bases and J lost 2; bases outside the gene matches: 8. The DNA of the CDR3 is TGTGCCAGCATTAAGGACAGGGGATTCAACACCGGGGAGCTGTTTTTT. Protein: CASIKDRGFNTGELFF.

The chain uses TRBV27 and TRBJ1-2; 7 bases align to TRBD1. Germline V gene sequence: CDR1 MNHEY, CDR2 SMNVEV (reference sequence). J was trimmed by 1 base and V by 4 bases; bases with no gene match: 12. The CDR3 spans 17 residues. Here the CDR3 DNA reads TGTGCCAGCAGTTCCCTAATCAGGGGGATGGTTAACTATGGCTACACCTTC. Translating it yields CASSSLIRGMVNYGYTF.

The V gene is TRBV5-1, the J gene TRBJ2-5; D is uncertain. The CDR3 contains 14 residues. Germline V CDR1 and CDR2: SGHRS, YFSETQ. Trimming removed 2 bases from V and 5 bases from J, with 13 bases in between. The CDR3 here is CASSFVERRETQYF. In DNA, the CDR3 is TGCGCCAGCAGCTTCGTGGAACGCCGGGAGACCCAGTACTTC.

This chain uses TRBV30 with TRBJ2-5; 7 bases align to TRBD1. The CDR3 is 15 amino acids. Unmatched junction bases numbered 9, after V lost 0 bases and J lost 5 bases. Per the germline V gene, CDR1 is GTSNPN and CDR2 is SVGIG (reference sequence). The CDR3 region has the DNA TGTGCCTGGAGTGTCCTAGGGGGCGCGACGGAGACCCAGTACTTC. Translating it yields CAWSVLGGATETQYF.

The chain combines TRBV29-1 with TRBJ2-7; TRBD2 agrees at 14 bases. The J segment lost 4 bases and the V segment lost 6 bases, leaving 2 bases of the junction unmatched. Germline V gives CDR1 SQVTM, CDR2 ANQGSEA. There are 13 residues in the CDR3. The CDR3 loop reads CSVGTSGSYEQYF. CDR3 sequence (DNA): TGCAGCGTAGGGACTAGCGGGAGTTACGAGCAGTACTTC.

The chain has TRBV4-1 and TRBJ1-2; tentative D call: TRBD1 (6 bases). CDR1 MGHRA and CDR2 YSYEKL come from the germline V gene. This CDR3 has 15 residues. The V gene lost 0 bases and the J gene lost 4 bases, with 12 bases spanning the gap. CDR3 in amino acids: CASSQEGDILYGYTF. Written as DNA, the CDR3 is TGCGCCAGCAGCCAAGAGGGGGACATCCTCTATGGCTACACCTTC.

The chain employs TRBV19 and TRBJ2-7; 7 bases agree with TRBD1. The germline gives CDR1 LNHDA, CDR2 SQIVND (reference sequence). The CDR3 loop spans 13 amino acids. J was trimmed by 4 bases and V by 4 bases; bases with no gene match: 4. For the CDR3, the DNA is TGTGCCAGTAGTACAGGGGGTAGGTACGAGCAGTACTTC. Protein: CASSTGGRYEQYF.

The rearrangement links TRBV13 to TRBJ1-5, with D possibly TRBD1 on 5 matching bases. From germline, CDR1 is PRHDT and CDR2 FYEKMQ (reference sequence). The CDR3 covers 14 residues. V was clipped by 3 bases and J by 6 bases, with 12 bases between them. The CDR3 is CASSFTGPGQPQHF. The CDR3 DNA follows: TGTGCCAGCAGCTTCACAGGTCCGGGTCAGCCCCAGCATTTT.

V gene TRBV5-4 combines with J gene TRBJ1-5; 7 bases line up with TRBD1. Looked up from germline, CDR1 is SGHNT and CDR2 is YYREEE (reference sequence). The CDR3 spans 13 residues. V trimming: 4 bases; J trimming: 6 bases; junction bases outside the gene matches: 4. CDR3 bases: TGTGCCAGCAGCCAGGGACAGAGTCAGCCCCAGCATTTT. Translated: CASSQGQSQPQHF. The variable domain in full, completed from reference TRBV5-4 and TRBJ1-5, reads ETGVTQSPTHLIKTRGQQVTLRCSSQSGHNTVSWYQQALGQGPQFIFQYYREEENGRGNFPPRFSGLQFPNYSSELNVNALELDDSALYLCASSQGQSQPQHFGDGTRLSIL.

Remarks on this clone: This specimen includes other DNA sequences encoding the same CDR3. The gene calls are TRBV3-1 (or the pseudogene TRBV3-2) and TRBJ2-7; D remains unclear. V was cut by 0 bases and J by 2 bases, with 5 bases left in between. CDR1 is LGHDT and CDR2 is YNNKEL in the germline V gene (reference sequence). CDR3 size: 13 residues. The CDR3 DNA sequence: TGTGCCAGCAGCCAAGACGGTGCCTACGAGCAGTACTTC. Translation gives CASSQDGAYEQYF.

CDR3 sequence (DNA): TGTGCCAGCAGCTATCAGGGACGTGCCGAGCAGTACTTC. As protein: CASSYQGRAEQYF. The chain has TRBV5-6 and TRBJ2-7; D possibly matches TRBD1 or TRBD2 (5 bases each). Germline lookup yields CDR1 SGHDT and CDR2 YYEEEE. The CDR3 spans 13 residues. V lost 3 bases and J lost 6, with 13 bases in between.

The chain couples TRBV19 to TRBJ1-4, with D possibly matching TRBD1 (5 bases). Germline assignment: CDR1 LNHDA and CDR2 SQIVND (reference sequence). V was cut by 4 bases and J by 8 bases, with 20 bases left in between. The length of the CDR3 is 16 residues. CDR3 in DNA: TGTGCCAGTAGTAGGGGAAGACAGTCCCGGGGAGAAAAACTGTTTTTT. It translates to CASSRGRQSRGEKLFF.

V usage is TRBV28 and J usage is TRBJ2-7; TRBD1 is a possible D gene (5 bases). Germline V CDR1 and CDR2: MDHEN, SYDVKM. Trimming stripped 7 bases from V and 2 bases from J, with 15 bases between. The CDR3 runs to 14 residues. As DNA, the CDR3 is TGTGCCAGCAAAAACCAGGGCCCTACCTACGAGCAGTACTTC. Amino acid sequence: CASKNQGPTYEQYF.

This sequence joins TRBV29-1 and TRBJ1-2; TRBD1 matches 7 bases. Trimming took 5 bases from V and 3 from J; bases not matched to a gene: 9. The CDR3 has 14 residues. From germline, CDR1 is SQVTM and CDR2 ANQGSEA. The CDR3 region is CSVWGTGEDYGYTF. The DNA for the CDR3 is TGCAGCGTTTGGGGAACAGGGGAAGACTATGGCTACACCTTC.

V is TRBV6-5 and J is TRBJ1-2; maybe TRBD1 (5 bases). In germline, CDR1 is MNHEY, CDR2 SVGAGI. The V end lost 0 bases, the J end lost 2 bases, and 13 bases lay between the germline ends. The CDR3 consists of 16 residues. CDR3 DNA: TGTGCCAGCAGTTACTCGGGGACGGAATACAACTATGGCTACACCTTC. Its protein product is CASSYSGTEYNYGYTF.

The chain employs TRBV6-5 and TRBJ2-1; D is uncertain. Germline V lookup: CDR1 MNHEY, CDR2 SVGAGI. The CDR3 loop spans 14 amino acids. Trimming removed 0 bases from V and 5 bases from J, with 8 bases in between. The CDR3 loop reads CASSYSIRDNEQFF. DNA of the CDR3: TGTGCCAGCAGTTACTCGATAAGGGACAATGAGCAGTTCTTC.

The chain recombines TRBV6-6 with TRBJ1-2, with D unclear. This CDR3 contains 13 residues. The V gene's germline CDR1 is MNHNY and CDR2 SVGAGI (reference sequence). V was shortened by 1 base and J by 4 bases, with 7 bases between the two germline ends. The CDR3, as DNA: TGTGCCAGCAGTTACTTGGCCCTCTATGGCTACACCTTC. Its protein is CASSYLALYGYTF.

The chain has TRBV7-9 and TRBJ2-7; D not certain. Germline CDR1 reads SEHNR; CDR2 reads FQNEAQ (reference sequence). The ends were cut back, 1 base at V and 9 bases at J, with 13 bases in the middle. There are 13 residues in the CDR3. The CDR3 spells CASSLVEARPQYF. The DNA for the CDR3 is TGTGCCAGCAGCTTAGTTGAGGCTAGACCGCAGTACTTC. Full variable domain (remainder filled in from reference TRBV7-9 and TRBJ2-7): DTGVSQNPRHKITKRGQNVTFRCDPISEHNRLYWYRQTLGQGPEFLTYFQNEAQLEKSRLLSDRFSAERPKGSFSTLEIQRTEQGDSAMYLCASSLVEARPQYFGPGTRLTVT.

V gene TRBV5-1 combines with J gene TRBJ2-7, with D perhaps TRBD1 (5 bases). This CDR3 contains 13 residues. With 6 bases removed from V and 3 bases from J, the gap between germline ends came to 13 bases. Germline loops: CDR1 SGHRS, CDR2 YFSETQ. CDR3 region: CASTSAGRYEQYF. CDR3 DNA: TGCGCCAGCACGTCCGCAGGGCGCTACGAGCAGTACTTC.

As to this clone: Mismatch with germline at one junction end may stem from a read error. The chain couples TRBV6-1 to TRBJ2-7; D gene ambiguous. The CDR3 is made up of 11 amino acids. In germline, CDR1 is MNHNS, CDR2 SASEGT. CDR3 sequence (DNA): TGTGCCAGCATTGAATTGAGGGAGCAGTACTTC. Amino acid sequence: CASIELREQYF.

The chain couples TRBV28 to TRBJ2-5, with TRBD1 matching over 8 bases. From germline, CDR1 is MDHEN and CDR2 SYDVKM. The CDR3 contains 14 residues. J lost 4 bases, V lost 5 bases, and 6 bases had no gene match. In DNA form, the CDR3 reads TGTGCCAGCAGTCTCAGGGGGCTTCCAGAGACCCAGTACTTC. Its translation: CASSLRGLPETQYF.

This rearrangement joins TRBV7-9 to TRBJ2-1; the D is unclear. The germline V gene has CDR1 SEHNR and CDR2 FQNEAQ (reference sequence). CDR3 length: 12 amino acids. V shed 8 bases and J shed 6 bases, with 11 bases lying between them. CDR3 loop: CASVGRSNEQFF. The CDR3 coding sequence is TGTGCCAGCGTCGGGCGGTCCAATGAGCAGTTCTTC.

V is TRBV27 and J is TRBJ1-5, with D possibly TRBD1 on 6 matching bases. Germline-derived CDR1 and CDR2 are MNHEY and SMNVEV (reference sequence). The CDR3 consists of 15 residues. V lost 2 bases and J 7 bases, leaving 15 bases between the germline ends. Here the CDR3 DNA reads TGTGCCAGCAGTTTACGGGGACACTCGGGGCAGCCCCAGCATTTT. Its protein is CASSLRGHSGQPQHF.

The rearrangement uses TRBV19 and TRBJ1-5; D is ambiguous. CDR3 size: 17 residues. V lost 2 bases, J lost 1 base, and 15 bases lay in between. Per germline, CDR1 LNHDA and CDR2 SQIVND (reference sequence). CDR3: CASSIRFTSASNQPQHF. In DNA, the CDR3 is TGTGCCAGTAGTATAAGGTTTACTTCGGCCAGCAATCAGCCCCAGCATTTT.

This clone was seen only a few times. The junction differs from germline at one of its ends, possibly a read error. This chain joins TRBV7-7 and TRBJ2-1; TRBD2 aligns across 9 bases. The germline CDR1 and CDR2 sequences are SSHAT and FNYEAQ (reference sequence). The CDR3 runs to 15 residues. CDR3 nucleotide sequence: TGTGCTAGCAGCGTAGGGACTAGCTGGGGTAATGAGCAGTTCTTC. Translation: CASSVGTSWGNEQFF.

The J gene is TRBJ2-1, the V gene TRBV5-1; 12 bases map to TRBD2. The CDR3 extends over 18 amino acids. Germline lookup yields CDR1 SGHRS and CDR2 YFSETQ. With 2 bases clipped from V and 4 bases from J, the junction kept 10 bases outside the gene matches. The CDR3 bases are TGCGCCAGCAGCTTCGCTAGCGGGAGGGCCTTTATATACAATGAGCAGTTCTTC. Translating it yields CASSFASGRAFIYNEQFF.